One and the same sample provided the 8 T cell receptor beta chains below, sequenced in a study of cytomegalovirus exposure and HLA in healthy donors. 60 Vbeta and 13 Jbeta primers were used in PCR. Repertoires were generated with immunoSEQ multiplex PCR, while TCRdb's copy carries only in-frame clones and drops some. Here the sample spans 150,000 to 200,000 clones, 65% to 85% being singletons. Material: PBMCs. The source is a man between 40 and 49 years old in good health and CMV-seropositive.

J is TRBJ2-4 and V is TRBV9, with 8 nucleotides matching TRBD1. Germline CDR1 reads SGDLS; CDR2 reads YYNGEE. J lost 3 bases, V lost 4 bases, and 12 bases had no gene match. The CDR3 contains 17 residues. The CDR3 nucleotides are TGTGCCAGCAGCCCCTTCCTTTCCGGGACAGGCAAAAACATTCAGTACTTC. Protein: CASSPFLSGTGKNIQYF. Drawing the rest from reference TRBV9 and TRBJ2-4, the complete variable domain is DSGVTQTPKHLITATGQRVTLRCSPRSGDLSVYWYQQSLDQGLQFLIQYYNGEERAKGNILERFSAQQFPDLHSELNLSSLELGDSALYFCASSPFLSGTGKNIQYFGAGTRLSVL.

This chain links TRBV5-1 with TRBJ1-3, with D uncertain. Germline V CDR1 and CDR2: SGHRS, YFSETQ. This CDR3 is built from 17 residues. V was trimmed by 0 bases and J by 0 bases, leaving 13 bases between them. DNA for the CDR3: TGCGCCAGCAGCTTGGGAACTTCTTTGTCCTCTGGAAACACCATATATTTT. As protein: CASSLGTSLSSGNTIYF.

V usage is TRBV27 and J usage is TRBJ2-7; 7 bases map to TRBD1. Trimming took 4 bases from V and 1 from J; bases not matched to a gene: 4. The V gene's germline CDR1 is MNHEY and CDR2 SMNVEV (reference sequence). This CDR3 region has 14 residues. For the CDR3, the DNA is TGTGCCAGCAGTTGGACAGGAGCTTCCTACGAGCAGTACTTC. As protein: CASSWTGASYEQYF.

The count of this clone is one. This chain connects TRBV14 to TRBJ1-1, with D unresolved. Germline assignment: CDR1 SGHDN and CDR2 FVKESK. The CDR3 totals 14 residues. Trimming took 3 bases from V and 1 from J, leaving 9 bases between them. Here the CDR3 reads CASSQGSPNTEAFF. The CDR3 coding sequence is TGTGCCAGCAGCCAGGGTAGCCCGAACACTGAAGCTTTCTTT.

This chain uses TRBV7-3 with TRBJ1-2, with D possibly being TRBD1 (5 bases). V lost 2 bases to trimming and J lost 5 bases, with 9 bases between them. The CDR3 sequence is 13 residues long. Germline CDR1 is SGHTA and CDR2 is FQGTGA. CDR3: CASSLDSGYGYTF. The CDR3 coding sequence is TGTGCCAGCAGCTTAGACAGCGGGTATGGCTACACCTTC.

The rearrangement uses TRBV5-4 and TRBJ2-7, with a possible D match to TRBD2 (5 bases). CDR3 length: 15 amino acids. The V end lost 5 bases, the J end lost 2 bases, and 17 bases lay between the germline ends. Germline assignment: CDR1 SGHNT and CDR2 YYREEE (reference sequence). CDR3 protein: CASRNGVELPYEQYF. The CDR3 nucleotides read TGTGCCAGCAGGAACGGGGTAGAGCTCCCCTACGAGCAGTACTTC.

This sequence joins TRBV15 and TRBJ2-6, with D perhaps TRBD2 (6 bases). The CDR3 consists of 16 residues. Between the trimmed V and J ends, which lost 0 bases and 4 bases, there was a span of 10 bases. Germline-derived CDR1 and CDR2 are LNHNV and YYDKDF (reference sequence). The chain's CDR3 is CATSRESGGGANVLTF. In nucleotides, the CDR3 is TGTGCCACCAGCAGAGAATCCGGGGGAGGGGCCAACGTCCTGACTTTC.

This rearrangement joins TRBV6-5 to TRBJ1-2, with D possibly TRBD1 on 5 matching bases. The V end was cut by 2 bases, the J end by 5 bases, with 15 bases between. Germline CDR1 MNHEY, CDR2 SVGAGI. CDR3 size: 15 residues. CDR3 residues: CASSYGGQGAYGYTF. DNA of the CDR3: TGTGCCAGCAGTTACGGAGGGCAGGGCGCGTATGGCTACACCTTC.